The 32 T cell receptor beta chains listed next were all sequenced from one sample in a study of blood T cells in healthy people across ages. The second PCR ran roughly 6 to 11 cycles with a sample-barcoded 5' primer and J-beta primers. In TCRdb, the 5' RACE reads were re-called with MiXCR into one record per CDR3 protein. The sample includes about 930,000 distinct CDR3 sequences, 29% of them seen just once. This same sample was also part of a study on T cells of mothers and their children.

The material sequenced was blood. All receptors come from a woman in her thirties or forties in good health.

This clonotype has just a few counts. The chain joins TRBV6-6 to TRBJ1-1, with D perhaps matching TRBD1 (5 bases). V gave up 2 bases and J gave up 0 bases, with 16 bases separating them. CDR1 is MNHNY, CDR2 SVGAGI, per germline (reference sequence). CDR3 length: 17 amino acids. The CDR3 protein is CASSYGAARGMNTEAFF. The CDR3 region has the DNA TGTGCCAGCAGTTACGGAGCTGCTCGGGGGATGAACACTGAAGCTTTCTTT.

Ten or more counts support this clonotype. This sequence joins TRBV20-1 and TRBJ1-2, with TRBD1 matching 7 bases. The CDR3 extends over 14 amino acids. V lost 0 bases and J lost 4; bases outside the gene matches: 5. The germline V gene encodes CDR1 DFQATT and CDR2 SNEGSKA (reference sequence). This CDR3 reads CSARDHRGGYGYTF. CDR3 sequence (DNA): TGCAGTGCTAGAGATCACAGGGGAGGCTATGGCTACACCTTC.

V usage is TRBV7-3 and J usage is TRBJ2-3; TRBD2 matches 7 bases. J gave up 6 bases and V 3 bases, and 12 bases lay outside the gene matches. This CDR3 is 16 amino acids long. Per the germline V gene, CDR1 is SGHTA and CDR2 is FQGTGA. The chain's CDR3 is CASSLPGGGTGDTQYF. The CDR3, as DNA: TGTGCCAGCAGCTTGCCTGGGGGGGGAACTGGGGATACGCAGTATTTT.

Many counts were recorded for this clonotype. The V gene is TRBV5-1, the J gene TRBJ2-5, with no clear D. V lost 7 bases and J 1 base, leaving 11 bases between the germline ends. The CDR3 spans 13 residues. CDR1 and CDR2 from the germline V gene are SGHRS and YFSETQ. The CDR3 nucleotides are TGCGCCAGCCGCTCTAGGCCCCAAGAGACCCAGTACTTC. This gives the protein CASRSRPQETQYF.

V usage is TRBV12-3 or TRBV12-4 and J usage is TRBJ1-5, with D maybe TRBD1 (5 bases). V gave up 1 base and J gave up 2 bases, with 12 bases separating them. The length of the CDR3 is 16 residues. CDR3 sequence: CASSLEEGSGNQPQHF. In nucleotides, the CDR3 is TGTGCCAGCAGTTTAGAGGAGGGGTCGGGCAATCAGCCCCAGCATTTT.

Notes on this clonotype: A much larger clone lies one base from this, so it may be a read error. The chain combines TRBV5-1 with TRBJ2-7; D tentatively reads TRBD1 or TRBD2 (5 bases each). Between the trimmed V and J ends, which lost 4 bases and 3 bases, there was a span of 23 bases. This CDR3 is 17 amino acids long. Germline CDR1 reads SGHRS; CDR2 reads YFSETQ. CDR3 amino acids: CASSGTRGRIGDYEQYF. The CDR3 nucleotides read TGCGCCAGCAGCGGCACCCGGGGCCGCATCGGGGACTACGAGCAGTACTTC.

The rearrangement links TRBV7-2 to TRBJ2-3; tentatively, D is TRBD2 (7 bases). The germline V gene encodes CDR1 SGHTA and CDR2 FQGNSA. The CDR3 is 15 residues long. V gave up 3 bases and J gave up 6 bases, with 16 bases separating them. CDR3 amino acids: CASSLGGPPLDTQYF. CDR3 coding DNA: TGTGCCAGCAGCTTGGGGGGGCCTCCTTTGGATACGCAGTATTTT.

This clonotype was seen repeatedly, ten times or more. The V gene is TRBV20-1, the J gene TRBJ2-7; D is possibly TRBD1 (6 bases). V dropped 1 base and J dropped 0 bases, with 16 bases sitting between them. The V gene's germline CDR1 is DFQATT and CDR2 SNEGSKA (reference sequence). There are 16 residues in the CDR3. CDR3 sequence (DNA): TGCAGTGCTAGAGTTCCCCACAGGGATCTCTCCTACGAGCAGTACTTC. Amino acid sequence: CSARVPHRDLSYEQYF.

This clonotype was observed many times. This chain connects TRBV7-9 to TRBJ2-1; D may be TRBD1 or TRBD2 (5 bases each). Trimming left V 8 bases short and J 4 bases short, with 33 bases between. CDR3 length equals 20 residues. CDR1 and CDR2 (germline): SEHNR, FQNEAQ (reference sequence). The CDR3 loop reads CASLNTGDASDLLTYNEQFF. The CDR3 nucleotides are TGTGCCAGCCTGAACACTGGGGACGCAAGCGACCTCCTGACGTACAATGAGCAGTTCTTC. The full variable domain, completed using reference TRBV7-9 and TRBJ2-1, is DTGVSQNPRHKITKRGQNVTFRCDPISEHNRLYWYRQTLGQGPEFLTYFQNEAQLEKSRLLSDRFSAERPKGSFSTLEIQRTEQGDSAMYLCASLNTGDASDLLTYNEQFFGPGTRLTVL.

This clonotype was detected only a few times. This chain joins TRBV6-1 and TRBJ1-1, with D possibly matching TRBD1 (6 bases). The CDR3 loop spans 14 amino acids. V dropped 0 bases and J dropped 2 bases, with 7 bases sitting between them. Germline CDR1 and CDR2: MNHNS and SASEGT. Written as DNA, the CDR3 is TGTGCCAGCAGTGAAGCGGGACATAACACTGAAGCTTTCTTT. This sequence encodes CASSEAGHNTEAFF.

Regarding this clonotype: A read error may produce the germline difference seen at one junction end. The chain combines TRBV7-9 with TRBJ1-1; the D is unclear. In germline, CDR1 is SEHNR, CDR2 FQNEAQ (reference sequence). This CDR3 contains 13 residues. The CDR3 here is CSSSLVSGTEAFF. In DNA, the CDR3 is TGTTCCAGCAGCTTAGTGTCAGGCACTGAAGCTTTCTTT.

V usage is TRBV12-3 or TRBV12-4 and J usage is TRBJ1-2, with D perhaps matching TRBD1 (6 bases). V shed 6 bases and J shed 5 bases, with 13 bases lying between them. This CDR3 region has 13 residues. The chain's CDR3 is CASRSEGVYGYTF. In nucleotides, the CDR3 is TGTGCCAGCAGGTCTGAGGGGGTTTATGGCTACACCTTC.

At least ten counts were recorded for this clonotype. CDR3 residues: CASRSGIETQYF. DNA of the CDR3: TGTGCCAGCAGGTCGGGAATAGAGACCCAGTACTTC. The chain carries TRBV6-2 or TRBV6-3 and TRBJ2-5; D may be TRBD2 (5 bases). In germline, CDR1 is MNHEY, CDR2 SVGEGT. Trimming pared 6 bases from V and 4 bases from J, leaving 9 bases between. CDR3 length equals 12 residues.

This clonotype was seen repeatedly, ten times or more. The chain is built from TRBV28 and TRBJ1-2; a possible D gene is TRBD1 (5 bases). Per germline, CDR1 MDHEN and CDR2 SYDVKM. CDR3 length: 15 residues. V lost 2 bases to trimming and J lost 2 bases, with 12 bases between them. CDR3 loop: CASSLDGRGNYGYTF. In nucleotides, the CDR3 is TGTGCCAGCAGTTTAGACGGGCGGGGGAACTATGGCTACACCTTC.

This clonotype has ten or more counts. The genes are TRBV28 and TRBJ2-1; 9 bases are shared with TRBD2. Germline CDR1 is MDHEN and CDR2 is SYDVKM. The CDR3 has 13 residues. J gave up 6 bases and V 8 bases, and 5 bases lay outside the gene matches. The CDR3 loop reads CASGTSPLNEQFF. CDR3 bases: TGTGCCAGCGGGACTAGCCCCCTCAATGAGCAGTTCTTC.

The rearrangement links TRBV6-1 to TRBJ1-2, with TRBD1 as a possible D gene (6 bases). Germline V CDR1 and CDR2: MNHNS, SASEGT. V was cut by 8 bases and J by 8 bases, with 21 bases left in between. CDR3 length: 14 residues. The CDR3 sequence: CASASSPGAGGYTF. The CDR3 nucleotides are TGTGCCAGCGCCAGCAGCCCAGGGGCAGGGGGCTACACCTTC.

This chain uses TRBV7-8 with TRBJ2-1, with D possibly called TRBD1 or TRBD2 (5 bases each). CDR3 length: 15 amino acids. From germline, CDR1 is SGHVS and CDR2 FQNEAQ. V dropped 5 bases and J dropped 3 bases, with 14 bases sitting between them. The CDR3 spells CASSQAGTFYNEQFF. Written as DNA, the CDR3 is TGTGCCAGCAGCCAAGCAGGGACGTTCTACAATGAGCAGTTCTTC.

This clonotype was seen repeatedly, ten times or more. The gene calls are TRBV12-3 or TRBV12-4 and TRBJ2-5; tentatively, D is TRBD2 (6 bases). V gave up 2 bases and J gave up 5 bases, with 12 bases separating them. The CDR3 loop spans 14 amino acids. The CDR3 DNA is TGTGCCAGCAGTTTATCGACGGGGAGGGAGACCCAGTACTTC. Protein: CASSLSTGRETQYF.

CDR3 DNA sequence: TGTGCCAGCAGCTCAGGGACAGGGGGCGGTTGGAGCACTGAAGCTTTCTTT. Amino acids: CASSSGTGGGWSTEAFF. The V gene is TRBV7-9, the J gene TRBJ1-1; TRBD1 aligns across 12 bases. CDR1 is SEHNR, CDR2 FQNEAQ, per germline (reference sequence). The CDR3 has 17 amino acids. V was clipped by 4 bases and J by 4 bases; unmatched bases: 10.

This clonotype was picked up a small number of times. The chain employs TRBV20-1 and TRBJ2-3; 7 nucleotides align to TRBD2. The ends lost 6 bases at V and 1 base at J; junction bases unmatched: 7. This CDR3 region has 14 residues. Looked up from germline, CDR1 is DFQATT and CDR2 is SNEGSKA (reference sequence). Here the CDR3 DNA reads TGCAGTGCGCACCCTAGCGGCCGCACAGATACGCAGTATTTT. It yields the protein CSAHPSGRTDTQYF.

The V call is TRBV24-1, the J call TRBJ2-3; TRBD2 matches 13 bases. The germline V gene encodes CDR1 KGHDR and CDR2 SFDVKD. CDR3 length equals 18 residues. V lost 7 bases, J lost 3 bases, and 12 bases stayed unmatched. CDR3 bases: TGTGCCACCAGCACTCCACCGGGACTAGCGGGGAAAACAGATACGCAGTATTTT. Its translation: CATSTPPGLAGKTDTQYF.

The chain is built from TRBV5-5 and TRBJ2-5, with D maybe TRBD2 (5 bases). The DNA end is more similar to TRBJ2-7, so the J call may be wrong. The length of the CDR3 is 16 residues. CDR1 and CDR2 from the germline V gene are SGHKS and YYEKEE (reference sequence). In DNA form, the CDR3 reads TGTGCCAGCAGCTTGGGGTTACGCGGGCAGTTCTACGAGCAGTACTTC. Protein sequence: CASSLGLRGQFYEQYF.

This clonotype has only a few counts. An end of the junction does not agree with germline; a read error may underlie this. The chain is built from TRBV7-7 and TRBJ2-5; D unresolved. This CDR3 has 13 amino acids. Looked up from germline, CDR1 is SSHAT and CDR2 is FNYEAQ (reference sequence). The CDR3 sequence is CASSFRWQETQYF. In DNA, the CDR3 is TGTGCTAGCAGCTTTCGTTGGCAAGAGACCCAGTACTTC.

This clonotype was counted many times. Here the CDR3 reads CASSPGVSTRFEQFF. Written as DNA, the CDR3 is TGTGCCAGCTCACCAGGGGTTTCGACTAGATTTGAGCAGTTCTTC. The chain recombines TRBV18 with TRBJ2-1; D perhaps matches TRBD2 (6 bases). The CDR3 covers 15 residues. Germline-derived CDR1 and CDR2 are KGHSH and LQKENI. V was cut by 2 bases and J by 9 bases, with 17 bases left in between. Drawing the rest from reference TRBV18 and TRBJ2-1, the complete variable domain is NAGVMQNPRHLVRRRGQEARLRCSPMKGHSHVYWYRQLPEEGLKFMVYLQKENIIDESGMPKERFSAEFPKEGPSILRIQQVVRGDSAAYFCASSPGVSTRFEQFFGPGTRLTVL.

There are a few counts of this clonotype. Possible read error: a much larger clone is one base away. V is TRBV12-3 or TRBV12-4 and J is TRBJ2-3, with TRBD2 matching 10 bases. CDR3 length equals 15 residues. As DNA, the CDR3 is TGTGCCAGCATTCCTAGCGGGGGTTCCTCAGATGCGCAGTATTTT. It translates to CASIPSGGSSDAQYF.

This clonotype was detected a few times. The CDR3, as DNA: TGCGCCAGCACCCTGACTAGCGGGGGGTTAGATACGCAGTATTTT. This codes for CASTLTSGGLDTQYF. The chain joins TRBV5-1 to TRBJ2-3; 13 positions agree with TRBD2. Trimming removed 6 bases from V and 5 bases from J; junction bases left unmatched: 6. CDR3 length: 15 amino acids. Germline values: CDR1 SGHRS, CDR2 YFSETQ.

This clonotype has a handful of counts. A much larger clone differs by one base, so this may be a read error. This chain uses TRBV9 with TRBJ2-5; TRBD2 matches at 11 bases. The V and J ends lost 3 bases and 3 bases, in that order; junction bases with no gene match: 4. CDR1 and CDR2 (germline): SGDLS, YYNGEE. The CDR3 extends over 15 amino acids. CDR3: CASSAEGLAEETQYF. The CDR3 DNA reads TGTGCCAGCAGCGCCGAGGGACTAGCGGAAGAGACCCAGTACTTC.

This clonotype was seen repeatedly, ten times or more. DNA of the CDR3: TGCGCCAGCAGCTATGGGGGACAGGGGCGCGCAGATACGCAGTATTTT. Encoded protein: CASSYGGQGRADTQYF. The chain employs TRBV5-1 and TRBJ2-3; 10 positions agree with TRBD1. The CDR3 runs to 16 residues. With V trimmed by 3 bases and J by 4 bases, 8 bases remained unmatched. Germline V gene lookup returns CDR1 SGHRS and CDR2 YFSETQ.

For this clonotype: The junction departs from germline at one end; a sequencing error may be responsible. This chain links TRBV5-1 with TRBJ2-5; D gene unclear. This CDR3 contains 14 residues. Germline loops: CDR1 SGHRS, CDR2 YFSETQ. CDR3 protein: CTSSAVLRQETQYF. For the CDR3, the DNA is TGCACCAGCAGCGCCGTTTTACGCCAAGAGACCCAGTACTTC. The entire variable domain, with the rest obtained from reference TRBV5-1 and TRBJ2-5, is as follows: KAGVTQTPRYLIKTRGQQVTLSCSPISGHRSVSWYQQTPGQGLQFLFEYFSETQRNKGNFPGRFSGRQFSNSRSEMNVSTLELGDSALYLCTSSAVLRQETQYFGPGTRLLVL.

As to this clonotype: At one end, the junction sequence differs from germline, possibly due to a read error. The chain carries TRBV4-3 and TRBJ2-1, with a weak D call TRBD2 (5 bases). The CDR3 has 16 amino acids. The germline CDR1 and CDR2 sequences are LGHNA and YSLEER. The CDR3 nucleotides are TGCGCCGGCAGCCACACCCCCGGGAACTCCTACAATGAGCAGTTCTTC. Its protein is CAGSHTPGNSYNEQFF.

This clonotype occurred a few times. The CDR3 DNA reads TGTGCCAGCAGTTGGGGGTCGGCAGAAAAACTTTCCTATGGCTACACCTTC. Amino acid sequence: CASSWGSAEKLSYGYTF. The chain uses TRBV25-1 and TRBJ1-2; the D gene is possibly TRBD1 (5 bases). CDR3 length: 17 residues. Trimming pared 5 bases from V and 4 bases from J, leaving 23 bases between. Germline V CDR1 and CDR2: MGHDK, SYGVNS.

The genes are TRBV20-1 and TRBJ2-7; D is unclear. The V and J ends lost 2 bases and 2 bases respectively, with 7 bases between them. The CDR3 has 12 amino acids. Germline CDR1 and CDR2: DFQATT and SNEGSKA (reference sequence). CDR3 protein: CSARRETYEQYF. The CDR3 DNA reads TGCAGTGCTAGACGTGAGACCTACGAGCAGTACTTC.